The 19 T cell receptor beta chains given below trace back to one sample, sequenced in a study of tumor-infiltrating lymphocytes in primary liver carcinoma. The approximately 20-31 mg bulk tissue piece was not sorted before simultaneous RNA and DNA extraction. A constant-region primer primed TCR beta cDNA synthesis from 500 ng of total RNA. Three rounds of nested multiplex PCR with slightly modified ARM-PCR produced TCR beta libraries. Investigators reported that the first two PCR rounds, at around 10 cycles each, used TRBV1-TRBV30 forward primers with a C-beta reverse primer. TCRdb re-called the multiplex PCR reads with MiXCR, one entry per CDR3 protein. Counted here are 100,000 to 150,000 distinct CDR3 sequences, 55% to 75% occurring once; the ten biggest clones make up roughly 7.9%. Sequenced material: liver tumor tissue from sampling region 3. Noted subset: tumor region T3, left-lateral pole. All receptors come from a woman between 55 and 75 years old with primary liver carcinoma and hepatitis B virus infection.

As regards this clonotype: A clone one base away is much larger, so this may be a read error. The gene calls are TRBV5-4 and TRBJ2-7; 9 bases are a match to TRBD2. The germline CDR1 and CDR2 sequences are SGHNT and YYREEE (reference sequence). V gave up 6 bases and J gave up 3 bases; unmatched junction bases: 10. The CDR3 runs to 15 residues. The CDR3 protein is CASNLSLAGNYEQYF. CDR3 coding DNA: TGTGCCAGCAACTTAAGTCTAGCGGGAAACTACGAGCAGTACTTC.

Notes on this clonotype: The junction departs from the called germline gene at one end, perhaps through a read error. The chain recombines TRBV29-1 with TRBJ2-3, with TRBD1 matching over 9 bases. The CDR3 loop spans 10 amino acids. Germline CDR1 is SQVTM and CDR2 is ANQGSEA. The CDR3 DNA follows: TGCAGCGTGGGACAGGGAGAGAGTGTATTT. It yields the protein CSVGQGESVF.

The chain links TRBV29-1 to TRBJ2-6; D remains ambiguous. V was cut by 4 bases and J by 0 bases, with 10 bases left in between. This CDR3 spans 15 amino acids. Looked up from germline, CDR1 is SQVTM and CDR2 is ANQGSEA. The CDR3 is CSVGNANSGANVLTF. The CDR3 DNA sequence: TGCAGCGTTGGTAACGCAAACTCTGGGGCCAACGTCCTGACTTTC.

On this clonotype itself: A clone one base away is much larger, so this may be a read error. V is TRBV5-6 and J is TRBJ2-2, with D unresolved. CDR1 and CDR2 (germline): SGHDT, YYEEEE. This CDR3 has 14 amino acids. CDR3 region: CANSLGLDTGELFF. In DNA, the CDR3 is TGTGCCAACAGCTTGGGGTTGGACACCGGGGAGCTGTTTTTT. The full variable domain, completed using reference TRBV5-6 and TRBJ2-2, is DAGVTQSPTHLIKTRGQQVTLRCSPKSGHDTVSWYQQALGQGPQFIFQYYEEEERQRGNFPDRFSGHQFPNYSSELNVNALLLGDSALYLCANSLGLDTGELFFGEGSRLTVL.

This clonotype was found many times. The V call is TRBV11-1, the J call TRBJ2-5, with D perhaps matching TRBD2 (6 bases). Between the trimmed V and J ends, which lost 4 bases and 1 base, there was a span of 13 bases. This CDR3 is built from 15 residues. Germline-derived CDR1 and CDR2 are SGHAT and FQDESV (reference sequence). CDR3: CASSSTGTLQETQYF. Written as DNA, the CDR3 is TGTGCCAGCAGCTCCACCGGGACTCTCCAAGAGACCCAGTACTTC. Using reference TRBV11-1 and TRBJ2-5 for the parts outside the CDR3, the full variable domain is EAEVAQSPRYKITEKSQAVAFWCDPISGHATLYWYRQILGQGPELLVQFQDESVVDDSQLPKDRFSAERLKGVDSTLKIQPAELGDSAMYLCASSSTGTLQETQYFGPGTRLLVL.

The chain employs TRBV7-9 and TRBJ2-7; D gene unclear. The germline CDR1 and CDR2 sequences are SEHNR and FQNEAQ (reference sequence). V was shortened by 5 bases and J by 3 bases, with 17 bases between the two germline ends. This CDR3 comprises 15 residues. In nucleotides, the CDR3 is TGTGCCAGCAGCCCCAAGGGTTCGGGTCGCTACGAGCAGTACTTC. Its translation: CASSPKGSGRYEQYF.

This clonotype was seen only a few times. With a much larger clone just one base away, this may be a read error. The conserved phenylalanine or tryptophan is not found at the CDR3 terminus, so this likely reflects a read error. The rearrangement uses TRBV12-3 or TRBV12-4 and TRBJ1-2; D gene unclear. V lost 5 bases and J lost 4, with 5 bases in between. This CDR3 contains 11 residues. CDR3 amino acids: CASSIRYGYTL. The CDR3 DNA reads TGTGCCAGCAGTATCCGCTATGGCTACACCCTC.

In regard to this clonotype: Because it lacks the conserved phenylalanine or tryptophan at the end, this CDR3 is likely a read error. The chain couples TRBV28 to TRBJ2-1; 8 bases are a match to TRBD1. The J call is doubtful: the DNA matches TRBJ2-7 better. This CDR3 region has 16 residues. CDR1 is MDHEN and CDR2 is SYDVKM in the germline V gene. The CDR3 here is CASRLSGTGLYNEQYL. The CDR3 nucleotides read TGTGCCAGCAGATTGTCCGGGACAGGCCTTTACAATGAGCAGTACTTA.

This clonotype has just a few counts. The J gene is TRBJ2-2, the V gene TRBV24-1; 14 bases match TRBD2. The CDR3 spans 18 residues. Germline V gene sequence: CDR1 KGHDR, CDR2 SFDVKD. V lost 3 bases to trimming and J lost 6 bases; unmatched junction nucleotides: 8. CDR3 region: CATSDLPGLAGVAGELFF. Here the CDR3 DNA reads TGTGCCACCAGTGATCTACCGGGACTAGCGGGAGTGGCCGGGGAGCTGTTTTTT.

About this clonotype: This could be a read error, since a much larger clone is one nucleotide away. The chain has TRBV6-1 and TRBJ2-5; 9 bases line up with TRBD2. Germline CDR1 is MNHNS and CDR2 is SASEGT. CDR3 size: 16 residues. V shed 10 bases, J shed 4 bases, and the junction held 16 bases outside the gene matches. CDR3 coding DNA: TGTGCCAACCAAGGGCTAGGGGGAGCGGGGGGAGAGACCCAGTACTTC. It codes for CANQGLGGAGGETQYF.

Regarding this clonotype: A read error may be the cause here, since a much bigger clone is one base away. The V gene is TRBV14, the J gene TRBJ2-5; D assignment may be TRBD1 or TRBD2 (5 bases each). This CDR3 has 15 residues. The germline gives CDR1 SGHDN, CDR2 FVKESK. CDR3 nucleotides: TGTGCCGGCAGCCAAGGGCCGGGACCAGAAGAGACCCAGTACTTC. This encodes CAGSQGPGPEETQYF.

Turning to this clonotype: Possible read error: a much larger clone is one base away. This chain's CDR3 is CANTLGEGPYEQYF. As DNA, the CDR3 is TGTGCCAACACCCTGGGGGAGGGTCCCTACGAGCAGTACTTC. The rearrangement links TRBV12-3 or TRBV12-4 to TRBJ2-7, with 7 bases fitting TRBD2. The CDR3 extends over 14 amino acids. V lost 10 bases to trimming and J lost 2 bases; unmatched junction nucleotides: 11.

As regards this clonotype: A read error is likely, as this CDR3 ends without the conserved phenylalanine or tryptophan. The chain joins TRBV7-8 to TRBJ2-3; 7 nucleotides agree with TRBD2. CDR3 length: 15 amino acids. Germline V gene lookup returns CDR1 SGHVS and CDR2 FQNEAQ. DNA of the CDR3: TGTGTCAGCACCCCGCGGGGGTATTTTGCAGATACGCAGTATGTT. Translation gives CVSTPRGYFADTQYV.

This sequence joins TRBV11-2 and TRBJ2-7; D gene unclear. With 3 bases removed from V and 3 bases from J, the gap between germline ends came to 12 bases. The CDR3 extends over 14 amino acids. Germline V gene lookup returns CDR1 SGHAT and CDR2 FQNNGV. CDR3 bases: TGTGCCAGCAGCTTGAGAAAGTCCTACTACGAGCAGTACTTC. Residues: CASSLRKSYYEQYF.

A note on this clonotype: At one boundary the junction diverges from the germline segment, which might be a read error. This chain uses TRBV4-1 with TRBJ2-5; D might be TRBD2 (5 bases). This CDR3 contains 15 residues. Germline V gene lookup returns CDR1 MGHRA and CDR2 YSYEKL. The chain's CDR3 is CASRQDPEGAETQYF. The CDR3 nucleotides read TGCGCCAGCAGACAAGATCCAGAGGGCGCGGAGACCCAGTACTTC.

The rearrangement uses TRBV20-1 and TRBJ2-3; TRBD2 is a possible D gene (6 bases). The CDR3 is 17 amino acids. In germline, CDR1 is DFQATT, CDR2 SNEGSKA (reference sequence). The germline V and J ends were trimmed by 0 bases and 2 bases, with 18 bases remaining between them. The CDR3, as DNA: TGCAGTGCTAGAGATCCCGCGGGAAACCCCCTCACAGATACGCAGTATTTT. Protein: CSARDPAGNPLTDTQYF.

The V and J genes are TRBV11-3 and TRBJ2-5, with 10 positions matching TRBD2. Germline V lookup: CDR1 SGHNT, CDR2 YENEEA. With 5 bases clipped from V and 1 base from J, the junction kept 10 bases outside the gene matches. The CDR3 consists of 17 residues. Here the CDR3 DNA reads TGTGCCAGCAGCATGAGGTTAGCTAGCGGGAGCCAAGAGACCCAGTACTTC. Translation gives CASSMRLASGSQETQYF.

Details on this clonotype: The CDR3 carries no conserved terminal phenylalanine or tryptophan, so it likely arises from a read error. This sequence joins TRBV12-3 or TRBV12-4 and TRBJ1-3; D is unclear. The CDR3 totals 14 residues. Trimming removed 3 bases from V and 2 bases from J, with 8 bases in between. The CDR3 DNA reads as TGTGCCAGCAGTTTTACCGCCCCTGGAAACACCATATATTCT. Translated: CASSFTAPGNTIYS.

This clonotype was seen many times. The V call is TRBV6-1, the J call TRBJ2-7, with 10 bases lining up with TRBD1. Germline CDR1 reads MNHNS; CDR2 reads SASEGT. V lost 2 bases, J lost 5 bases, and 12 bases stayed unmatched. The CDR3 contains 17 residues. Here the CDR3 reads CASSENRDRGANNEQYF. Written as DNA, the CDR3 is TGTGCCAGCAGTGAAAACCGGGACAGGGGAGCGAATAACGAGCAGTACTTC.